This section outlines one T cell receptor beta chain sequence together with its context. The antigen remains unidentified. V was trimmed by 0 bases and J by 5 bases, leaving 7 bases between them. The V gene's germline CDR1 is LGHNA and CDR2 YNFKEQ. This CDR3 contains 13 residues. The source of the sample is a study of blood T cells in healthy people across ages. Together with a sample-barcoded 5' primer, a J-beta primer mix was included in a second PCR lasting about 6 to 12 cycles. TCRdb analysed the 5' RACE reads with MiXCR anew, one entry per CDR3 protein. Here the sample spans roughly 570,000 distinct CDR3 sequences, 27% being singletons. Findings and limits, study-wide: Across samples, TCR beta diversity tracked strongly with naive T cell percentage. Diversity was higher, and naive CD4+ cells more numerous, in long-lived donors than in aged donors.

Peripheral blood samples of 9.5 to 10 milliliters were drawn from each donor. A minimum of 7 million PBMCs was isolated per sample. The sequenced sample consisted of blood. The chain carries TRBV4-2 and TRBJ1-1; D call uncertain. The clonotype was recovered from a woman aged 65 to 85 in good health. CDR3 DNA: TGTGCCAGCAGCCAAGATCCCAGTACTGAAGCTTTCTTT. This gives the protein CASSQDPSTEAFF.